This T cell receptor (beta chain) came from a study of neurological immune-mediated disorders (dated by TCRdb to the late 2010s). Background on the whole study: Among the roughly 35 multiple sclerosis patients, relapsing-remitting MS accounted for approximately 30 and secondary progressive MS accounted for 3. The cohort was made up of 65 to 75 subjects, consisting of around 15 HAM/TSP patients, around 35 multiple sclerosis patients and around 20 healthy controls. Peripheral blood TCR-beta repertoires from HTLV-I-associated myelopathy (HAM/TSP) patients, multiple sclerosis patients and healthy controls were compared by UMI-based sequencing. The approximately 99 TCR-beta libraries included longitudinal samples, technical triplicates and paired sorted CD4+ and CD8+ T-cell subsets alongside PBMC samples. What the research found in general, with its limitations: No identical CDR3 amino acid sequences were shared among expanded clones across subjects, suggesting private TCR-beta repertoires in all groups. The highest TCR clonal expansion was observed in HAM/TSP patients, whereas the lowest was observed in MS patients, even when compared with healthy controls. In phylogenetic analysis, the repertoires of 18 of 34 MS patients grouped into a cluster of related CDR3 sequences, which suggests a possible signature at the repertoire level. No clinical or MRI features were associated with the MS cluster, and the authors said that larger cohorts are needed.

For unsorted PBMC libraries, 2 million PBMCs were used after storage in RNAlater at -80 degrees C until RNA extraction. Multiple sclerosis patients were enrolled in a US clinical protocol under which disease progression was evaluated by magnetic resonance imaging. Peripheral blood underwent Ficoll-Hypaque density gradient centrifugation to isolate PBMCs, which were then cryopreserved in liquid nitrogen. The sample holds a few counts of this clonotype. Its cognate antigen has yet to be identified. Base quality data are lacking; no much larger clone is found one base away. cDNA was synthesized by template-switch 5'RACE using a primer carrying a 10-nucleotide random unique molecular identifier by which each TCR transcript was tagged. Every sequencing run covered 15-18 subjects and yielded more than 170 million TCR-beta sequences. The RNeasy kit was used for extraction of total RNA. The KAPA Real-time Library Amplification kit was used to amplify TCR-beta VDJ regions with primers targeting the TCR constant region and the 5'RACE anchor. Sample indexes and Illumina adaptors were added in a first PCR, and a second PCR then increased library yield. After Ampure bead purification, the TCR product of roughly 650 bp was size-selected on a 2% E-gel SizeSelection system. Before pooling, library quality was checked on a Bioanalyzer, concentration was measured with Qubit, and libraries were quantified with the Kapa Library Quantification kit. Libraries were sequenced paired-end 2 x 150 bp on an Illumina HiSeq 2500. To increase sequence diversity, about 25-30% phiX was spiked into each library pool. Concerning the study's data processing: The quality-filtered reads were processed with the UMI-based MiGEC pipeline, whose error correction step removed more than 90% of the raw TCR sequences. VDJ genes were aligned to IMGT germline references, and clonotypes were defined by unique CDR3 amino acid sequence plus V-J genes. VDJtools evaluated clonal expansion, Shannon diversity and CDR3 relatedness (CalcPairwiseDistances, ClusterSamples); CLCbio workbench built phylogenetic trees. Clones with at least 8 unique UMIs were defined as expanded, with this threshold being based on coefficient-of-variation modelling across technical triplicates. TCRdb handled the public reads itself, with Q25 trimming in fastp and clone calling in MiXCR, and kept productive beta chains. All rows with the same CDR3 protein become a single entry with the most common DNA and genes. The V and J calls shown here were made by TCRdb, not taken from the authors' results. For this sample there are around 66,000 distinct CDR3 sequences; approximately 4.6% appear just once. The ten largest clonotypes hold about 2.2% of the sample.

CDR1 KGHSH and CDR2 LQKENI were looked up in the germline V gene. V is pruned by 6 bases and J by 1 base, leaving 6 bases of the junction without a gene match. The cysteine opens and the phenylalanine closes a CDR3 of 15 amino acids. CDR3 DNA is the only sequence kept; it has 45 bases, read in frame from the first base. This clonotype originated in a woman in her seventies with multiple sclerosis. Sequencing was performed on PBMCs. The sequence links TRBV18 to TRBJ1-1; 9 bases in the junction line up with TRBD1. CDR3 sequence: CASSRTGQGNTEAFF. The sequenced DNA: TGTGCCAGCTCTAGAACGGGACAGGGGAACACTGAAGCTTTCTTT. Supplemented by the reference TRBV18 and TRBJ1-1 proteins around the CDR3, the complete variable domain is NAGVMQNPRHLVRRRGQEARLRCSPMKGHSHVYWYRQLPEEGLKFMVYLQKENIIDESGMPKERFSAEFPKEGPSILRIQQVVRGDSAAYFCASSRTGQGNTEAFFGQGTRLTVV.